The 27 T cell receptor beta chains listed next were all sequenced from one sample in a study of human thymus T cells. Sequencing used immunoSEQ multiplex PCR; TCRdb keeps in-frame clones, though not all of them. The sample has roughly 77,000 clones, 90% to 95% seen once; the top ten hold 0.03% to 0.035%. Resections removed during corrective heart surgery provided the thymus tissue used. The sample comprised thymus tissue. These receptors originate from a girl less than two years old with a congenital heart defect but otherwise immunologically healthy.

The CDR3 protein is CASSHPGTADEKLFF. As DNA, the CDR3 is TGCGCCAGCAGCCACCCGGGGACAGCAGATGAAAAACTGTTTTTT. This chain joins TRBV4-3 and TRBJ1-4; 7 bases agree with TRBD1. CDR1 LGHNA and CDR2 YSLEER come from the germline V gene. The CDR3 is made up of 15 amino acids. The trim removed 3 bases at V and 6 bases at J, leaving 7 bases unmatched.

This chain links TRBV29-1 with TRBJ2-7, with 9 nucleotides matching TRBD1. J was trimmed by 4 bases and V by 5 bases; bases with no gene match: 9. Germline CDR1 SQVTM, CDR2 ANQGSEA. The CDR3 contains 14 residues. This chain's CDR3 is CSVTTGGAGYEQYF. The CDR3 DNA reads as TGCAGCGTTACTACAGGGGGCGCGGGGTACGAGCAGTACTTC.

J is TRBJ1-1 and V is TRBV5-1; D is ambiguous. This CDR3 contains 15 residues. Germline CDR1 and CDR2: SGHRS and YFSETQ. V lost 0 bases, J lost 0 bases, and 9 bases lay in between. The CDR3 DNA follows: TGCGCCAGCAGCTTGGGCCCCGAGGTGAACACTGAAGCTTTCTTT. It yields the protein CASSLGPEVNTEAFF.

The CDR3 region is CASSPGQCAFF. The CDR3 DNA reads TGTGCCAGCTCACCAGGGCAGTGCGCTTTCTTT. This chain connects TRBV18 to TRBJ1-1; D is ambiguous. Trimming took 2 bases from V and 11 from J, leaving 9 bases between them. The V gene's germline CDR1 is KGHSH and CDR2 LQKENI. The length of the CDR3 is 11 residues.

The CDR3 here is CASSHETKNTGELFF. The DNA for the CDR3 is TGTGCCAGTAGTCATGAGACTAAAAACACCGGGGAGCTGTTTTTT. V usage is TRBV19 and J usage is TRBJ2-2; TRBD2 might be the D (5 bases). The germline V and J ends were trimmed by 5 bases and 2 bases, with 12 bases remaining between them. The CDR3 consists of 15 residues. From germline, CDR1 is LNHDA and CDR2 SQIVND (reference sequence).

The genes are TRBV25-1 and TRBJ2-3; no definite D call. In germline, CDR1 is MGHDK, CDR2 SYGVNS. Trimming pared 7 bases from V and 0 bases from J, leaving 8 bases between. CDR3 length equals 13 residues. CDR3 bases: TGTGCCAGCACTCACGAGAGCACAGATACGCAGTATTTT. Encoded protein: CASTHESTDTQYF.

The chain employs TRBV7-9 and TRBJ2-4, with TRBD1 matching over 9 bases. This CDR3 has 17 amino acids. The germline CDR1 and CDR2 sequences are SEHNR and FQNEAQ (reference sequence). V lost 5 bases, J lost 1 base, and 9 bases stayed unmatched. CDR3 region: CASSHQTGGFAKNIQYF. CDR3 sequence (DNA): TGTGCCAGCAGCCACCAAACAGGGGGCTTTGCCAAAAACATTCAGTACTTC. Supplemented by reference TRBV7-9 and TRBJ2-4, the full variable domain reads DTGVSQNPRHKITKRGQNVTFRCDPISEHNRLYWYRQTLGQGPEFLTYFQNEAQLEKSRLLSDRFSAERPKGSFSTLEIQRTEQGDSAMYLCASSHQTGGFAKNIQYFGAGTRLSVL.

This clone was recorded once. This chain connects TRBV27 to TRBJ1-3; D is ambiguous. This CDR3 spans 15 amino acids. CDR1 MNHEY and CDR2 SMNVEV come from the germline V gene (reference sequence). Trimming stripped 2 bases from V and 4 bases from J, with 12 bases between. The CDR3 loop reads CASSLHREAGNTIYF. CDR3 nucleotide sequence: TGTGCCAGCAGTTTACACCGGGAGGCCGGAAACACCATATATTTT.

This sequence joins TRBV5-3 and TRBJ2-7, with 7 bases identical to TRBD2. TRBV5-3 is given ORF status, its function remaining uncertain. The CDR3 loop spans 19 amino acids. J gave up 5 bases and V 5 bases, and 25 bases lay outside the gene matches. Here the CDR3 reads CARSRVLPLPGLGSHEQYF. DNA of the CDR3: TGTGCCAGAAGTCGTGTGTTACCCCTTCCAGGACTAGGGTCCCACGAGCAGTACTTC.

This clone was recorded only once. The CDR3 DNA follows: TGTGCCAGCAGCTTAAAAGGGCTGGACACTGAAGCTTTCTTT. Its protein product is CASSLKGLDTEAFF. V usage is TRBV7-9 and J usage is TRBJ1-1, with D hard to call. CDR3 length: 14 amino acids. From germline, CDR1 is SEHNR and CDR2 FQNEAQ (reference sequence). The V end lost 2 bases, the J end lost 3 bases, and 10 bases lay between the germline ends.

The CDR3 bases are TGTGCCAGCTCACCAAACGGACAGGTCGGCATTCAGTACTTC. This sequence encodes CASSPNGQVGIQYF. J is TRBJ2-4 and V is TRBV18; 7 bases match TRBD1. The CDR3 runs 14 residues. Germline CDR1 reads KGHSH; CDR2 reads LQKENI. The junction had 7 bases not matched to a gene; V was cut back by 2 bases and J by 9 bases.

The rearrangement joins TRBV11-2 to TRBJ2-3; no clear D gene. V was trimmed by 1 base and J by 1 base, leaving 0 bases between them. CDR3 length: 12 amino acids. Per germline, CDR1 SGHAT and CDR2 FQNNGV. CDR3 protein: CASSLGTDTQYF. CDR3 nucleotide sequence: TGTGCCAGCAGCTTAGGCACAGATACGCAGTATTTT.

V and J are TRBV6-4 and TRBJ2-1, with 12 bases identical to TRBD2. The germline V gene encodes CDR1 MRHNA and CDR2 SNTAGT. The ends lost 4 bases at V and 7 bases at J; junction bases unmatched: 8. This CDR3 is 16 amino acids long. This CDR3 is CASSAGLAGRINEQFF. CDR3 bases: TGTGCCAGCAGTGCCGGACTAGCGGGGCGCATAAATGAGCAGTTCTTC.

V gene TRBV5-8 combines with J gene TRBJ2-1, with 9 positions matching TRBD2. CDR1 is SGHTS, CDR2 YDEGEE, per germline. Trimming cost V 3 bases and J 7 bases; bases outside gene matches: 11. The CDR3 has 16 amino acids. The CDR3 spells CASSYLAGVLGNEQFF. DNA for the CDR3: TGTGCCAGCAGCTACTTAGCGGGAGTGCTAGGGAATGAGCAGTTCTTC.

The V gene is TRBV28, the J gene TRBJ1-5; D ambiguous. Trimming took 6 bases from V and 5 from J, leaving 20 bases between them. The germline V gene has CDR1 MDHEN and CDR2 SYDVKM. The CDR3 extends over 16 amino acids. The CDR3 nucleotides are TGTGCCAGCAGACTCTCGACACCCGTCGGGCATCAGCCCCAGCATTTT. It yields the protein CASRLSTPVGHQPQHF.

The V call is TRBV19, the J call TRBJ2-3; 8 positions match TRBD2. The junction had 3 bases not matched to a gene; V was cut back by 1 base and J by 0 bases. The CDR3 totals 16 residues. CDR1 and CDR2 (germline): LNHDA, SQIVND (reference sequence). The CDR3 DNA is TGTGCCAGTAGTATAGGTAGCGGGAAGAGCACAGATACGCAGTATTTT. The encoded protein is CASSIGSGKSTDTQYF.

The chain employs TRBV6-1 and TRBJ1-5; no definite D call. The germline V and J ends were trimmed by 1 base and 0 bases, with 10 bases remaining between them. This CDR3 spans 16 amino acids. The V gene's germline CDR1 is MNHNS and CDR2 SASEGT. The CDR3 DNA follows: TGTGCCAGCAGTGAAGGGGCACCCCTTAGCAATCAGCCCCAGCATTTT. This translates into CASSEGAPLSNQPQHF.

This clone has just a few counts. The chain combines TRBV7-2 with TRBJ2-2; no firm D call. The V and J ends lost 5 bases and 5 bases respectively, with 21 bases between them. The germline V gene has CDR1 SGHTA and CDR2 FQGNSA. The CDR3 totals 17 residues. This chain's CDR3 is CASSPPDRPQLTGELFF. CDR3 sequence (DNA): TGTGCCAGCAGCCCGCCGGACCGACCACAATTAACCGGGGAGCTGTTTTTT.

The J gene is TRBJ2-5, the V gene TRBV5-4, with a tentative D call TRBD2 (5 bases). The CDR3 covers 17 residues. V lost 0 bases, J lost 0 bases, and 15 bases lay in between. The germline V gene encodes CDR1 SGHNT and CDR2 YYREEE (reference sequence). Written as DNA, the CDR3 is TGTGCCAGCAGCTTGGAAAACCTAGCCGAAAACCAAGAGACCCAGTACTTC. Its protein product is CASSLENLAENQETQYF.

The chain is built from TRBV5-1 and TRBJ2-2; D not certain. The germline V gene has CDR1 SGHRS and CDR2 YFSETQ. V shed 2 bases and J shed 4 bases, with 15 bases lying between them. The CDR3 is made up of 16 amino acids. CDR3 coding DNA: TGCGCCAGCAGCTTCGGGCCCAAGATCGGCACCGGGGAGCTGTTTTTT. Translated: CASSFGPKIGTGELFF.

Only one count was recorded for this clone. The chain uses TRBV9 and TRBJ2-2, with 7 bases lining up with TRBD1. CDR1 and CDR2 (germline): SGDLS, YYNGEE. There are 15 residues in the CDR3. J lost 1 base, V lost 3 bases, and 3 bases had no gene match. The CDR3 coding sequence is TGTGCCAGCAGCGGCCGGACAGGGAACACCGGGGAGCTGTTTTTT. Translated: CASSGRTGNTGELFF.

CDR3 amino acids: CASSPRDGKNEKLFF. CDR3 bases: TGTGCCAGCAGCCCTAGGGACGGGAAGAATGAAAAACTGTTTTTT. The V call is TRBV7-6, the J call TRBJ1-4; D may be TRBD1 (5 bases). The CDR3 has 15 amino acids. V gave up 5 bases and J gave up 5 bases, with 15 bases separating them. The germline V gene encodes CDR1 SGHVS and CDR2 FNYEAQ. The full variable domain, rest sourced from reference TRBV7-6 and TRBJ1-4, is GAGVSQSPRYKVTKRGQDVALRCDPISGHVSLYWYRQALGQGPEFLTYFNYEAQQDKSGLPNDRFSAERPEGSISTLTIQRTEQRDSAMYRCASSPRDGKNEKLFFGSGTQLSVL.

The gene calls are TRBV7-9 and TRBJ2-2, with 8 bases fitting TRBD1. Trimming cost V 5 bases and J 1 base; bases outside gene matches: 12. The CDR3 has 18 residues. Germline-derived CDR1 and CDR2 are SEHNR and FQNEAQ (reference sequence). DNA for the CDR3: TGTGCCAGCAGCCCCAAGGGGACAGGCGCAAAGAACACCGGGGAGCTGTTTTTT. Its protein product is CASSPKGTGAKNTGELFF.

The chain is built from TRBV18 and TRBJ1-3; D is unresolved. V was trimmed by 0 bases and J by 2 bases, leaving 8 bases between them. Germline loops: CDR1 KGHSH, CDR2 LQKENI. The CDR3 totals 15 residues. CDR3 DNA: TGTGCCAGCTCACCACCCGGAGCTACTGGAAACACCATATATTTT. Translated: CASSPPGATGNTIYF.

The rearrangement joins TRBV19 to TRBJ2-2; D unclear. CDR3 length equals 11 residues. Germline values: CDR1 LNHDA, CDR2 SQIVND (reference sequence). Trimming took 6 bases from V and 6 from J, leaving 5 bases between them. Written as DNA, the CDR3 is TGTGCCAGTAGCCCCCCCGGGGAGCTGTTTTTT. Its protein is CASSPPGELFF.

The J gene is TRBJ2-7, the V gene TRBV7-6, with D possibly matching TRBD1 (6 bases). V was trimmed by 4 bases and J by 2 bases, leaving 18 bases between them. Germline CDR1 reads SGHVS; CDR2 reads FNYEAQ. The length of the CDR3 is 16 residues. The CDR3 is CASSSRGTKGTYEQYF. DNA for the CDR3: TGTGCCAGCAGCTCTAGGGGGACAAAAGGGACCTACGAGCAGTACTTC.

The genes are TRBV4-2 and TRBJ2-5, with 14 bases matching TRBD2. There are 17 residues in the CDR3. From germline, CDR1 is LGHNA and CDR2 YNFKEQ. V shed 0 bases and J 5 bases; nucleotides not matched to a gene: 5. The CDR3 region is CASSQDWTSGRRETQYF. Written as DNA, the CDR3 is TGTGCCAGCAGCCAAGATTGGACTAGCGGGAGGAGGGAGACCCAGTACTTC.